The next 17 T cell receptor beta chains were all read from a single sample in a study of blood T cell repertoires in COVID-19. Using immunoSEQ multiplex PCR, the repertoire was profiled, and TCRdb retains in-frame clones only, with some absent. The sample shows roughly 300,000 clones, roughly 80% of them seen only once. Sequenced sample: peripheral blood. These receptors came from a woman in her forties or fifties who had recovered from COVID-19.

The V gene is TRBV4-1, the J gene TRBJ1-2; D is possibly TRBD1 (6 bases). The CDR3 spans 13 residues. The germline gives CDR1 MGHRA, CDR2 YSYEKL. V lost 0 bases and J lost 5, with 7 bases in between. CDR3 bases: TGCGCCAGCAGCCAAGATGGACAGTATGGCTACACCTTC. It is translated as CASSQDGQYGYTF.

The genes are TRBV3-1 (or the pseudogene TRBV3-2) and TRBJ1-1; D is possibly TRBD1 (5 bases). Between the trimmed V and J ends, which lost 4 bases and 3 bases, there was a span of 15 bases. Germline values: CDR1 LGHDT, CDR2 YNNKEL (reference sequence). This CDR3 spans 15 amino acids. CDR3 DNA sequence: TGTGCCAGCAGCCCCTTTTTGGGAGGGGACACTGAAGCTTTCTTT. Its protein product is CASSPFLGGDTEAFF.

The J gene is TRBJ2-1, the V gene TRBV21-1; TRBD2 is taken as the D call from the table, unchecked against the DNA. TRBV21-1 is noted as a pseudogene. The CDR3 consists of 15 residues. The CDR3 sequence: CASSKRGITYNEQFF. The CDR3 coding sequence is TGTGCCAGCAGCAAACGCGGGATTACCTACAATGAGCAGTTCTTC.

CDR3 residues: CASSRSKGSYEQYF. The CDR3 DNA follows: TGTGCCAGCTCACGAAGTAAGGGGTCCTACGAGCAGTACTTC. The chain is built from TRBV18 and TRBJ2-7; D might be TRBD1 (5 bases). CDR3 length: 14 amino acids. V was cut by 4 bases and J by 1 base, with 11 bases left in between. Germline values: CDR1 KGHSH, CDR2 LQKENI. The full variable domain, its missing parts supplied by reference TRBV18 and TRBJ2-7, is NAGVMQNPRHLVRRRGQEARLRCSPMKGHSHVYWYRQLPEEGLKFMVYLQKENIIDESGMPKERFSAEFPKEGPSILRIQQVVRGDSAAYFCASSRSKGSYEQYFGPGTRLTVT.

J is TRBJ2-5 and V is TRBV6-1, with TRBD2 matching 9 bases. Per germline, CDR1 MNHNS and CDR2 SASEGT. V dropped 3 bases and J dropped 3; count of bases not matched to a gene: 14. The CDR3 contains 18 residues. DNA of the CDR3: TGTGCCAGCAGTGAGGTTGTAGCGGGGGACCCTAAGAAAGAGACCCAGTACTTC. Translating it yields CASSEVVAGDPKKETQYF.

V and J are TRBV27 and TRBJ2-7, with D tentatively TRBD1 (6 bases). The V and J ends lost 4 bases and 2 bases respectively, with 15 bases between them. CDR1 MNHEY and CDR2 SMNVEV come from the germline V gene (reference sequence). This CDR3 region has 15 residues. The CDR3 DNA reads TGTGCCAGCAGTTCCCCGACAGGAAGAACCTACGAGCAGTACTTC. Translated: CASSSPTGRTYEQYF.

The chain employs TRBV9 and TRBJ2-7; weak D call: TRBD1 (6 bases). The V and J ends lost 0 bases and 0 bases respectively, with 10 bases between them. The CDR3 runs to 15 residues. From germline, CDR1 is SGDLS and CDR2 YYNGEE. The CDR3 protein is CASSVADRSSYEQYF. The CDR3 DNA sequence: TGTGCCAGCAGCGTAGCTGACAGGAGCTCCTACGAGCAGTACTTC. Drawing the rest from reference TRBV9 and TRBJ2-7, the complete variable domain is DSGVTQTPKHLITATGQRVTLRCSPRSGDLSVYWYQQSLDQGLQFLIQYYNGEERAKGNILERFSAQQFPDLHSELNLSSLELGDSALYFCASSVADRSSYEQYFGPGTRLTVT.

The chain recombines TRBV6-4 with TRBJ1-6, with 8 positions matching TRBD1. Germline V gene sequence: CDR1 MRHNA, CDR2 SNTAGT. The ends lost 4 bases at V and 10 bases at J; junction bases unmatched: 3. The CDR3 sequence is 13 residues long. CDR3 bases: TGTGCCAGCAGTGTGACAGGGGACTCACCCCTCCACTTT. It encodes CASSVTGDSPLHF.

The V call is TRBV4-2, the J call TRBJ2-3; D gene unclear. The germline gives CDR1 LGHNA, CDR2 YNFKEQ. Between the trimmed V and J ends, which lost 2 bases and 0 bases, there was a span of 15 bases. This CDR3 spans 17 amino acids. Here the CDR3 DNA reads TGTGCCAGCAGCCAAAAATTGACGAGGCCGAGCACAGATACGCAGTATTTT. Translation: CASSQKLTRPSTDTQYF.

V gene TRBV11-3 combines with J gene TRBJ1-1; perhaps TRBD1 as D (5 bases). V lost 2 bases and J 4 bases, leaving 17 bases between the germline ends. The germline gives CDR1 SGHNT, CDR2 YENEEA. The CDR3 loop spans 16 amino acids. The CDR3 is CASSLWVSFQGTEAFF. The CDR3 DNA reads TGTGCCAGCAGCTTATGGGTTTCATTTCAGGGCACTGAAGCTTTCTTT.

The chain uses TRBV19 and TRBJ1-1; the D gene is possibly TRBD1 (6 bases). Germline CDR1 reads LNHDA; CDR2 reads SQIVND (reference sequence). V lost 5 bases and J lost 0, with 13 bases in between. The CDR3 sequence is 15 residues long. CDR3 DNA sequence: TGTGCCAGTAGTTGGACAGCCCGATTGAACACTGAAGCTTTCTTT. This encodes CASSWTARLNTEAFF.

This clone was observed once. The chain links TRBV19 to TRBJ1-4; no clear D. This CDR3 has 15 amino acids. V shed 5 bases and J shed 7 bases, with 17 bases lying between them. Germline V CDR1 and CDR2: LNHDA, SQIVND (reference sequence). CDR3 coding DNA: TGTGCCAGTAGTCGGGTCTGGGAGGAGGGTGAAAAACTGTTTTTT. Encoded protein: CASSRVWEEGEKLFF.

This clone was counted a single time. The genes are TRBV7-2 and TRBJ1-1; D gene uncertain. The germline CDR1 and CDR2 sequences are SGHTA and FQGNSA. The length of the CDR3 is 17 residues. The V gene lost 1 base and the J gene lost 1 base, with 16 bases spanning the gap. The CDR3 DNA sequence: TGTGCCAGCAGCTTAGTCGTTCGTCCGGGAAAGAACACTGAAGCTTTCTTT. Translated: CASSLVVRPGKNTEAFF.

The chain has TRBV19 and TRBJ1-1, with D possibly being TRBD1 (5 bases). The V gene lost 6 bases and the J gene lost 8 bases, with 13 bases spanning the gap. CDR3 size: 12 residues. The germline CDR1 and CDR2 sequences are LNHDA and SQIVND (reference sequence). As DNA, the CDR3 is TGTGCCAGTAGGGTTTCAGGGATCGAAGCTTTCTTT. Translated, it gives CASRVSGIEAFF.

V is TRBV28 and J is TRBJ1-1, with a weak D call TRBD1 (5 bases). Trimming pared 3 bases from V and 10 bases from J, leaving 15 bases between. The V gene's germline CDR1 is MDHEN and CDR2 SYDVKM. The CDR3 runs to 13 residues. The CDR3 loop reads CASSFEGAVGAFF. The CDR3 DNA is TGTGCCAGCAGTTTTGAAGGGGCGGTTGGAGCTTTCTTT.

CDR3 sequence reads: CASSSTGGATYNEQFF. The CDR3 coding sequence is TGTGCCAGCAGCTCGACGGGGGGGGCGACGTACAATGAGCAGTTCTTC. The chain is built from TRBV11-2 and TRBJ2-1; 8 nucleotides align to TRBD2. V shed 4 bases, J shed 4 bases, and the junction held 9 bases outside the gene matches. Germline CDR1 and CDR2: SGHAT and FQNNGV. This CDR3 contains 16 residues.

The chain has TRBV5-1 and TRBJ2-7; a possible D gene is TRBD2 (5 bases). V was trimmed by 2 bases and J by 3 bases, leaving 21 bases between them. The CDR3 is 17 amino acids. From germline, CDR1 is SGHRS and CDR2 YFSETQ. CDR3: CASSFWRATQPFYEQYF. The CDR3 DNA reads TGCGCCAGCAGCTTCTGGCGGGCCACCCAGCCCTTCTACGAGCAGTACTTC.